This T cell receptor beta chain was recorded in a study of blood T cell repertoires in COVID-19 (dated by TCRdb to about 2020). About the full investigation: Samples covering the acute and convalescent phases of COVID-19 were provided by collaborators in the United States, Italy and Spain. The prospective study material was composed of cDNA or gDNA derived from T cells, B-cell-depleted T cells, or PBMCs. The dataset comprised deeply sampled blood TCRbeta repertoires from subjects exposed to, actively infected with, or recovered from COVID-19. The repertoires were made available in a free public database intended to serve as a resource for research on the immune response to SARS-CoV-2. Samples were obtained from the ongoing ImmuneRACE study (first 160 participants) and from 1,000 to 1,500 subjects provided by 6 global collaborators. Nearly every sample came with metadata listing a de-identified subject ID, COVID-19 status, age in years and sex. HLA class I and class II types, where available, came from metadata supplied by the sample provider rather than from assay-based typing.

From V the trimming removes 3 bases and from J it removes 6 bases, while the gene matches leave 10 bases of the junction unaccounted for. From the cysteine through the phenylalanine, the CDR3 covers 15 amino acids. The only DNA kept is the CDR3, 45 bases in frame from the first base. In the germline V gene, CDR1 corresponds to SGHRS and CDR2 to YFSETQ. The collaborating institutions used their own protocols to collect whole blood in K2EDTA tubes. For TCRbeta analysis, collaborators shipped samples in one of three forms: frozen whole blood, isolated PBMCs, or DNA extracted from either of those sample types. TCRbeta CDR3 regions were amplified from genomic DNA by means of the immunoSEQ Assay, a bias-controlled multiplex PCR. In the paper's pipeline: The number of nucleated cells in each sample was estimated by amplification of reference gene primers within the assay. Sequence reads were collapsed and filtered to measure the absolute abundance of every unique TCRbeta CDR3 rearrangement. For each sample, productive Simpson clonality was calculated as the square root of Simpson's diversity index across productive rearrangements. TCRdb holds this immuneACCESS table with in-frame rearrangements only. Some clones are missing; in checked studies, unresolved V genes explain under half, and the rest has no known cause. D and trimming come from the DNA, and the V and J calls and clone size come from that table. The sample data list some 140,000 clones, and roughly 80% of these were observed just once. 1.4% to 1.5% of the sample goes to the ten largest clones.

Points the paper makes about the study in general: How much clinical and demographic metadata was included differed by source and by participant, and the metadata was provided uncurated.

Comments on this clone: Its antigen has not been determined. The input lacks base qualities; no much larger clone sits a single base away.

Recombination linked TRBV5-1 to TRBJ2-7; TRBD1 fits 9 bases in the junction. The receptor comes from a man aged 55-75 years with acute or convalescent COVID-19. Sequences were obtained from peripheral blood. The DNA sequence follows: TGCGCCAGCAGCTCGGGGGGACAGGGAATTCGCGAGCAGTACTTC. This yields the protein CASSSGGQGIREQYF.